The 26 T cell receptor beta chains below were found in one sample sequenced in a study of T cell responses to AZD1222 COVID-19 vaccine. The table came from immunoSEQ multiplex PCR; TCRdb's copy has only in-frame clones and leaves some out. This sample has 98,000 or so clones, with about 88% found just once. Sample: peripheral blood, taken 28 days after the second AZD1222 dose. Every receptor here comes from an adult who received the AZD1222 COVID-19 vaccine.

The CDR3 protein is CASSPVGSTYNEQFF. Written as DNA, the CDR3 is TGTGCCAGCTCACCGGTCGGGAGCACCTACAATGAGCAGTTCTTC. The V and J genes are TRBV18 and TRBJ2-1; a possible D gene is TRBD2 (6 bases). CDR1 KGHSH and CDR2 LQKENI come from the germline V gene. The V end was cut by 3 bases, the J end by 2 bases, with 11 bases between. The CDR3 sequence is 15 residues long.

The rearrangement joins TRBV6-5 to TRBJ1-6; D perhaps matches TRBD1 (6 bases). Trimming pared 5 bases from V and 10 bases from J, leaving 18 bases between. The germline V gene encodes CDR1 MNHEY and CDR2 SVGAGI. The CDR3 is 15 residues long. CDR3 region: CASSTGFKSGSPLHF. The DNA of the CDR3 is TGTGCCAGCAGTACAGGGTTTAAGTCGGGATCACCCCTCCACTTT.

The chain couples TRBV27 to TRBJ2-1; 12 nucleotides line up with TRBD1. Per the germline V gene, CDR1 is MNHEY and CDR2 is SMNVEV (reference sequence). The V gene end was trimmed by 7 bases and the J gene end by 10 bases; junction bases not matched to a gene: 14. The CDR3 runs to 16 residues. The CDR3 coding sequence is TGTGCCAGCACCCCGGGACAGGGGGCGTTAGGAGGGGAGCAGTTCTTC. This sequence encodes CASTPGQGALGGEQFF.

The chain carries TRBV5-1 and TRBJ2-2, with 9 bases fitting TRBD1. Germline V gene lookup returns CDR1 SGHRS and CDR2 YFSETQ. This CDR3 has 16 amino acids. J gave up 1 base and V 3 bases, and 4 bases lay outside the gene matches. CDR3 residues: CASSSSTGGNTGELFF. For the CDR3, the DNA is TGCGCCAGCAGCTCCTCGACAGGGGGGAACACCGGGGAGCTGTTTTTT. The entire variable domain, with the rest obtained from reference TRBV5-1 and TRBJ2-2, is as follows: KAGVTQTPRYLIKTRGQQVTLSCSPISGHRSVSWYQQTPGQGLQFLFEYFSETQRNKGNFPGRFSGRQFSNSRSEMNVSTLELGDSALYLCASSSSTGGNTGELFFGEGSRLTVL.

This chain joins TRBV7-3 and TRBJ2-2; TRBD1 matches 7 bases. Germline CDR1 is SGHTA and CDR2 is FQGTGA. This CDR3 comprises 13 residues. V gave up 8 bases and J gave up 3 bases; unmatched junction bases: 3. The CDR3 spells CASRDSYTGELFF. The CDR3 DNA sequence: TGTGCCAGCCGGGACAGCTACACCGGGGAGCTGTTTTTT.

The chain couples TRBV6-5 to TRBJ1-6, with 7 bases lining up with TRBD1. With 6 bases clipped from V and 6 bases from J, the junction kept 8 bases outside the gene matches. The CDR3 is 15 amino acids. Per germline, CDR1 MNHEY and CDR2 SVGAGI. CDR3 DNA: TGTGCCAGCAGGCAAAGACAGGGTGGTAATTCACCCCTCCACTTT. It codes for CASRQRQGGNSPLHF.

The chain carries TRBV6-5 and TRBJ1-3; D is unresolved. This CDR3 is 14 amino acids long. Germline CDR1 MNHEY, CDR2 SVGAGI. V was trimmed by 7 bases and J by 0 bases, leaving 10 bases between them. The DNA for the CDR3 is TGTGCCAGCACCCCCGGTAACTCTGGAAACACCATATATTTT. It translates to CASTPGNSGNTIYF.

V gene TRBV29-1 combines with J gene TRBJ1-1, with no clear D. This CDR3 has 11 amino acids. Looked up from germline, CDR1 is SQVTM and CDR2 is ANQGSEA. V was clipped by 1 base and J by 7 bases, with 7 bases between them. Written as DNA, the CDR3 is TGCAGCGTTGAAGGTCCGAGTGAAGCTTTCTTT. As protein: CSVEGPSEAFF.

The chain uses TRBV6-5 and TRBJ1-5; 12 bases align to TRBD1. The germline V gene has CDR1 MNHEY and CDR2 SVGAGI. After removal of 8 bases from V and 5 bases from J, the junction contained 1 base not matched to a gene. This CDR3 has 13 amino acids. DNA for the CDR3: TGTGCCAGCGGGACAGGGGGCGATCAGCCCCAGCATTTT. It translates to CASGTGGDQPQHF.

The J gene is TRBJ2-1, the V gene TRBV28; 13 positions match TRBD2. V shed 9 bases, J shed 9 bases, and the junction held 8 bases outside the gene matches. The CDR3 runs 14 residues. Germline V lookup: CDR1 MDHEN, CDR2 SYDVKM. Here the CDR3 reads CASRTSGRMGEQFF. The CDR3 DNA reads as TGTGCCAGTAGGACTAGCGGGAGAATGGGTGAGCAGTTCTTC.

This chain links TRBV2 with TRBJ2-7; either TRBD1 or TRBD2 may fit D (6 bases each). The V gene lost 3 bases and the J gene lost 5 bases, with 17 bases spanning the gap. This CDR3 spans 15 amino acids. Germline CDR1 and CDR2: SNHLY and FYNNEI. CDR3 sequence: CASSEGGGRGHEQYF. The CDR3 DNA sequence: TGTGCCAGCAGTGAGGGAGGCGGCAGGGGCCACGAGCAGTACTTC.

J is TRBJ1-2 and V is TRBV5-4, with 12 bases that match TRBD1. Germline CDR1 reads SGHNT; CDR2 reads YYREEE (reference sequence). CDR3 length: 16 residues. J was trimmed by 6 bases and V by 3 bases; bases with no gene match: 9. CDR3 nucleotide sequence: TGTGCCAGCAGCTGGGGACAGGGGGCGAGTAGGGATGGCTACACCTTC. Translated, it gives CASSWGQGASRDGYTF.

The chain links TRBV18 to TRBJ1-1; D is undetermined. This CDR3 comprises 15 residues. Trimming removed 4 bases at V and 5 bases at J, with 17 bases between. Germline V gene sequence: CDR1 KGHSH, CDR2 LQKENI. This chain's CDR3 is CASSLRRNGKTEAFF. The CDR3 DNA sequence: TGTGCCAGCTCACTGAGACGGAACGGGAAAACTGAAGCTTTCTTT.

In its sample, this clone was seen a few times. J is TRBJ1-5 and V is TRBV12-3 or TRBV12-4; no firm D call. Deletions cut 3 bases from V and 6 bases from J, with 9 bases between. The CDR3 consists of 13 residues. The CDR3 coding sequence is TGTGCCAGCAGTTTTACATTGGGTCAGCCCCAGCATTTT. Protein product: CASSFTLGQPQHF.

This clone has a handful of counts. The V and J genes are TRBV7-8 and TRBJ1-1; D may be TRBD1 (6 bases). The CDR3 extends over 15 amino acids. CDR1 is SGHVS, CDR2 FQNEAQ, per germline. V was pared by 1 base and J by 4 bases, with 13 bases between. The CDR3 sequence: CASSLVGGGGTEAFF. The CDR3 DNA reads TGTGCCAGCAGCTTAGTCGGAGGAGGGGGCACTGAAGCTTTCTTT. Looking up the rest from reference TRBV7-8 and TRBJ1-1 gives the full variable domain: GAGVSQSPRYKVAKRGQDVALRCDPISGHVSLFWYQQALGQGPEFLTYFQNEAQLDKSGLPSDRFFAERPEGSVSTLKIQRTQQEDSAVYLCASSLVGGGGTEAFFGQGTRLTVV.

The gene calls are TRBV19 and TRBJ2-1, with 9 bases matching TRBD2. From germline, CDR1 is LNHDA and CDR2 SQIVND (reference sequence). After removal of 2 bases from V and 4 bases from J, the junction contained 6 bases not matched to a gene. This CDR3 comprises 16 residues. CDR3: CASSITTSGLYNEQFF. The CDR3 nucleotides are TGTGCCAGTAGTATAACAACTAGCGGGTTATACAATGAGCAGTTCTTC.

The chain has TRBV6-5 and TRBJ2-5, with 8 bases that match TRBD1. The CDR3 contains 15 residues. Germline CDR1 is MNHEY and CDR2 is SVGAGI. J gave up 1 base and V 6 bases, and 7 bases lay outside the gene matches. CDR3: CASRGPGGPQETQYF. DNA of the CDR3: TGTGCCAGCAGAGGGCCAGGGGGCCCCCAAGAGACCCAGTACTTC.

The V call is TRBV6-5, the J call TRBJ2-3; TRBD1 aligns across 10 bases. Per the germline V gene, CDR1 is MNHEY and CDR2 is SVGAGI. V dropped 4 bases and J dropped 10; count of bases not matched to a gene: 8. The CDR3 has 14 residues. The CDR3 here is CASSSGTGALAQYF. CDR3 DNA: TGTGCCAGCAGTTCCGGGACAGGGGCTCTCGCGCAGTATTTT.

As DNA, the CDR3 is TGTGCCAGCAGTGGCGGTTATAGCAATCAGCCCCAGCATTTT. It yields the protein CASSGGYSNQPQHF. The chain recombines TRBV2 with TRBJ1-5; unclear D gene. From germline, CDR1 is SNHLY and CDR2 FYNNEI. With 4 bases removed from V and 0 bases from J, the gap between germline ends came to 7 bases. The CDR3 length is 14 residues.

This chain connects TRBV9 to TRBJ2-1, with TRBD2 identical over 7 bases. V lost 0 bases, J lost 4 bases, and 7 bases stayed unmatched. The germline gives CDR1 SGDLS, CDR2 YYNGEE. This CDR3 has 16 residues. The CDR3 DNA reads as TGTGCCAGCAGCGTAGGGGGCGGGAGCTTTTACAATGAGCAGTTCTTC. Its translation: CASSVGGGSFYNEQFF.

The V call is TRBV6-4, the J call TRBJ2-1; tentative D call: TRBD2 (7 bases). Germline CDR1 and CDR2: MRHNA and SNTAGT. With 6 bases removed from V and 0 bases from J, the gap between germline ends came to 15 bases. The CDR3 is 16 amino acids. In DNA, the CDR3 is TGTGCCAGCAGCCTACAAGGGGGGGGCTCCTACAATGAGCAGTTCTTC. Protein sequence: CASSLQGGGSYNEQFF.

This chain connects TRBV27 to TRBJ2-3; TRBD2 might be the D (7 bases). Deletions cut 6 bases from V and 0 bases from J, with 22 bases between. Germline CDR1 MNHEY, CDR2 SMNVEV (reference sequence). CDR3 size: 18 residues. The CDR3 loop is CASSSGGLELRSTDTQYF. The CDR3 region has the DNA TGTGCCAGCAGCTCGGGGGGCCTAGAGCTAAGAAGCACAGATACGCAGTATTTT.

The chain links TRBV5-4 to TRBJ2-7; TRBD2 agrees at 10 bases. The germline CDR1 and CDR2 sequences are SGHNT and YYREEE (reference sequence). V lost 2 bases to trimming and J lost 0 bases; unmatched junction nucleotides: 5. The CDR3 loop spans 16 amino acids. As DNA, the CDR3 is TGTGCCAGCAGCTTACATGGACTAGCGGCCTCCTACGAGCAGTACTTC. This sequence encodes CASSLHGLAASYEQYF.

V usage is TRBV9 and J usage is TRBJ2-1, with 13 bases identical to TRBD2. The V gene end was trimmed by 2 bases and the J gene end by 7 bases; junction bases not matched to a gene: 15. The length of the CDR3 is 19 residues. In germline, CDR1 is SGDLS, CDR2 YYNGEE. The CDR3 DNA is TGTGCCAGCAGCGTTCCCCTGGGGACTAGCGGGACAAATCAAAATGAGCAGTTCTTC. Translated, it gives CASSVPLGTSGTNQNEQFF.

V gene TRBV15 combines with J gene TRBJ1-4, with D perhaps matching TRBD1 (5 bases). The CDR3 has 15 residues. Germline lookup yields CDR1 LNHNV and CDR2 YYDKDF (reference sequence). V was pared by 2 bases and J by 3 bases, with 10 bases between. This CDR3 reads CATSRPTASNEKLFF. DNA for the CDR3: TGTGCCACCAGCAGACCGACAGCCTCTAATGAAAAACTGTTTTTT.

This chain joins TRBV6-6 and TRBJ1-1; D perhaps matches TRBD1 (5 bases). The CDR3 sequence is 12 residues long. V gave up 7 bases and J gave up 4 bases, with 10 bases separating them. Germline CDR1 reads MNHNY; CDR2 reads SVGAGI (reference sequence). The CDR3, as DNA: TGTGCCAGCACGGGGGAAGTCACTGAAGCTTTCTTT. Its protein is CASTGEVTEAFF.